These 12 T cell receptor beta chains came from one sample sequenced in a study of glioma-infiltrating T cells (dated by TCRdb to about 2016). The instrument given in TCRdb is Illumina MiSeq. The iRepertoire nested amplicon-rescue multiplex PCR (arm-PCR) platform was used to amplify TCR alpha and beta CDR3 regions from RNA. TCRdb reprocessed the public reads (quality trimming at Q25 with fastp, clone calling with MiXCR) and kept in-frame beta chains. A single entry per CDR3 protein holds the most common genes and DNA from its merged rows. This sample lists 85,000 to 110,000 distinct CDR3 sequences; approximately 28% were detected once. 40% to 55% of the sample rests with the top ten. Sequencing was carried out using glioma tissue, nonneoplastic brain tissue, or PBMCs (not recorded which). These receptors all come from a human donor with low-grade glioma or glioblastoma, undergoing nonglioma brain surgery, or in good health (not recorded which).

The V gene is TRBV5-1, the J gene TRBJ1-4; D possibly corresponds to TRBD1 (5 bases). CDR1 is SGHRS, CDR2 YFSETQ, per germline. This CDR3 is built from 15 residues. The germline V and J ends were trimmed by 3 bases and 4 bases, with 13 bases remaining between them. The CDR3 DNA sequence: TGCGCCAGCAGCTGGGACCGGGCTAATAATGAAAAACTGTTTTTT. As protein: CASSWDRANNEKLFF.

Only a few counts were recorded for this clonotype. The gene calls are TRBV4-1 and TRBJ2-7, with TRBD1 matching over 10 bases. J was trimmed by 3 bases and V by 1 base; bases with no gene match: 3. From germline, CDR1 is MGHRA and CDR2 YSYEKL. The CDR3 covers 15 residues. CDR3 nucleotide sequence: TGCGCCAGCAGCCAAGTGACAGGGGGCCACTACGAGCAGTACTTC. Translated, it gives CASSQVTGGHYEQYF.

This clonotype was recorded many times. The chain combines TRBV6-2 or TRBV6-3 with TRBJ2-5; D uncertain. Germline values: CDR1 MNHEY, CDR2 SVGEGT. The V gene lost 5 bases and the J gene lost 2 bases, with 15 bases spanning the gap. This CDR3 has 15 residues. CDR3 sequence: CASSMTGAGQETQYF. The CDR3 DNA reads as TGTGCCAGCAGTATGACTGGAGCAGGACAAGAGACCCAGTACTTC.

This clonotype has at least ten counts. The genes are TRBV28 and TRBJ2-5; D not certain. CDR1 and CDR2 (germline): MDHEN, SYDVKM. The CDR3 consists of 14 residues. V gave up 7 bases and J gave up 1 base, with 13 bases separating them. The CDR3 region is CASNPSRFQETQYF. The DNA for the CDR3 is TGTGCCAGCAATCCCTCTAGGTTCCAAGAGACCCAGTACTTC.

The chain combines TRBV5-5 with TRBJ2-5, with 11 bases fitting TRBD2. V was pared by 0 bases and J by 6 bases, with 7 bases of the junction left unmatched. Looked up from germline, CDR1 is SGHKS and CDR2 is YYEKEE (reference sequence). The CDR3 contains 16 residues. For the CDR3, the DNA is TGTGCCAGCAGCTTGGCTAGCGGGGGGCTTATGAAGACCCAGTACTTC. Protein: CASSLASGGLMKTQYF. Full variable domain (rest looked up from reference TRBV5-5 and TRBJ2-5): DAGVTQSPTHLIKTRGQQVTLRCSPISGHKSVSWYQQVLGQGPQFIFQYYEKEERGRGNFPDRFSARQFPNYSSELNVNALLLGDSALYLCASSLASGGLMKTQYFGPGTRLLVL.

Ten or more counts support this clonotype. The chain joins TRBV20-1 to TRBJ1-5; D gene unclear. This CDR3 contains 14 residues. CDR1 DFQATT and CDR2 SNEGSKA come from the germline V gene (reference sequence). The V end lost 1 base, the J end lost 5 bases, and 12 bases lay between the germline ends. CDR3 amino acids: CSARGPVRDQPQHF. The CDR3 coding sequence is TGCAGTGCTAGAGGACCGGTAAGAGATCAGCCCCAGCATTTT.

This chain joins TRBV19 and TRBJ2-3; TRBD2 is a possible D gene (6 bases). Germline loops: CDR1 LNHDA, CDR2 SQIVND (reference sequence). This CDR3 contains 18 residues. V was trimmed by 0 bases and J by 3 bases, leaving 19 bases between them. This CDR3 is CASSIEAPPAGTTDTQYF. CDR3 nucleotide sequence: TGTGCCAGTAGTATAGAGGCCCCCCCAGCGGGTACAACAGATACGCAGTATTTT. Combining the CDR3 with reference TRBV19 and TRBJ2-3 gives the whole variable domain DGGITQSPKYLFRKEGQNVTLSCEQNLNHDAMYWYRQDPGQGLRLIYYSQIVNDFQKGDIAEGYSVSREKKESFPLTVTSAQKNPTAFYLCASSIEAPPAGTTDTQYFGPGTRLTVL.

On this clonotype: A much larger clone lies one base from this, so it may be a read error. The chain recombines TRBV20-1 with TRBJ1-5; no clear D gene. CDR1 is DFQATT and CDR2 is SNEGSKA in the germline V gene (reference sequence). The CDR3 extends over 14 amino acids. The ends were cut back, 0 bases at V and 0 bases at J, with 6 bases in the middle. Here the CDR3 reads CSAREMNSNQPQHF. The CDR3 nucleotides are TGCAGTGCTAGAGAGATGAATAGCAATCAGCCCCAGCATTTT.

This clonotype was seen many times. The gene calls are TRBV25-1 and TRBJ1-3; 9 bases are a match to TRBD1. The CDR3 spans 14 residues. Germline V lookup: CDR1 MGHDK, CDR2 SYGVNS. V dropped 5 bases and J dropped 5; count of bases not matched to a gene: 4. The CDR3 sequence: CASSPTGGRNTIYF. DNA of the CDR3: TGTGCCAGCAGTCCCACAGGGGGCCGAAACACCATATATTTT.

With respect to this clonotype: This could be a read error, since a much larger clone is one nucleotide away. The chain joins TRBV19 to TRBJ1-5, with TRBD1 matching over 10 bases. Germline values: CDR1 LNHDA, CDR2 SQIVND (reference sequence). V dropped 6 bases and J dropped 6; count of bases not matched to a gene: 8. The CDR3 covers 15 residues. CDR3 nucleotides: TGTGCCAGTAGAAGCGGGACAGGGGTCGCTCAGCCCCAGCATTTT. Protein sequence: CASRSGTGVAQPQHF.

This clonotype was observed many times. This rearrangement joins TRBV7-8 to TRBJ2-2, with 9 bases identical to TRBD1. Germline assignment: CDR1 SGHVS and CDR2 FQNEAQ. V trimming: 3 bases; J trimming: 4 bases; junction bases outside the gene matches: 3. CDR3 length equals 15 residues. CDR3 protein: CASSFGTGPTGELFF. The CDR3 DNA follows: TGTGCCAGCAGCTTTGGGACAGGGCCCACCGGGGAGCTGTTTTTT.

This clonotype came up many times. The chain has TRBV28 and TRBJ2-7; 7 bases align to TRBD1. This CDR3 contains 13 residues. The germline gives CDR1 MDHEN, CDR2 SYDVKM. The trim removed 7 bases at V and 2 bases at J, leaving 5 bases unmatched. The CDR3 loop reads CASTRQGPYEQYF. The CDR3 nucleotides are TGTGCCAGCACTAGACAGGGACCCTACGAGCAGTACTTC.